This T cell receptor beta chain was documented in a study of T cells after yellow fever vaccination. The study, taken as a whole, reports: A limited proportion of clonotypes was detected within both the CD4 and CD8 compartments.

Trimming took off 3 bases at V and 2 bases at J, with 12 bases between the two ends. The CDR3 has 15 amino acids. This clonotype was seen ten or more times. The antigen is not known. Synthesis of TCR cDNA relied on 5'RACE template switching, which attached a universal primer site and UMIs. TCRdb reanalysed the 5' RACE reads using MiXCR and keeps one entry per CDR3 protein. The profile shows approximately 550,000 distinct CDR3 sequences, over 15% of them singletons. This chain links TRBV12-3 or TRBV12-4 with TRBJ2-3; maybe TRBD1 (6 bases). This specimen was PBMCs, taken 15 days after the yellow fever booster vaccination. This sequence was found in a man younger than 40 who received the YFV17D yellow fever vaccine. CDR3 sequence (DNA): TGTGCCAGCAGTTTGGGGGCGGCCAACACAGATACGCAGTATTTT. It codes for CASSLGAANTDTQYF.